One sample yielded the 7 T cell receptor beta chains listed below, sequenced in a study of cytomegalovirus exposure and HLA in healthy donors. PCR amplification relied on 60 Vbeta primers (plus 13 Jbeta primers). Using immunoSEQ multiplex PCR, the repertoire was profiled, and TCRdb retains in-frame clones only, with some absent. The sample yields about 160,000 clones, roughly 70% seen once. Material: PBMCs. The receptors derive from a woman aged 50 to 60 in good health and CMV-seropositive.

The chain uses TRBV2 and TRBJ1-5; maybe TRBD1 (5 bases). The V end was cut by 8 bases, the J end by 0 bases, with 11 bases between. CDR1 and CDR2 (germline): SNHLY, FYNNEI. The CDR3 loop spans 14 amino acids. CDR3 nucleotides: TGTGCCAGCGGAAGGACAACTAGCAATCAGCCCCAGCATTTT. Its translation: CASGRTTSNQPQHF.

The V call is TRBV7-8, the J call TRBJ1-1; 9 bases match TRBD1. CDR3 length: 12 residues. V lost 6 bases to trimming and J lost 11 bases; unmatched junction nucleotides: 7. Germline loops: CDR1 SGHVS, CDR2 FQNEAQ. The CDR3 loop is CASRGAGTGAFF. CDR3 nucleotides: TGTGCCAGCAGGGGAGCGGGGACAGGGGCTTTCTTT. Full variable domain (remainder filled in from reference TRBV7-8 and TRBJ1-1): GAGVSQSPRYKVAKRGQDVALRCDPISGHVSLFWYQQALGQGPEFLTYFQNEAQLDKSGLPSDRFFAERPEGSVSTLKIQRTQQEDSAVYLCASRGAGTGAFFGQGTRLTVV.

This clone was recorded only once. The genes are TRBV18 and TRBJ2-7; 9 nucleotides agree with TRBD1. J lost 5 bases, V lost 0 bases, and 5 bases had no gene match. The CDR3 is 15 residues long. Germline V lookup: CDR1 KGHSH, CDR2 LQKENI. In DNA, the CDR3 is TGTGCCAGCTCACCACCGGGACAGGGACCCCACGAGCAGTACTTC. Translation gives CASSPPGQGPHEQYF.

The chain carries TRBV7-3 and TRBJ2-6; D ambiguous. Trimming removed 5 bases at V and 4 bases at J, with 9 bases between. Germline assignment: CDR1 SGHTA and CDR2 FQGTGA. This CDR3 spans 14 amino acids. The CDR3 reads CASSPSEGANVLTF. The CDR3 bases are TGTGCCAGCAGCCCGTCAGAAGGGGCCAACGTCCTGACTTTC. Together with reference TRBV7-3 and TRBJ2-6, the CDR3 gives the full variable domain: GAGVSQTPSNKVTEKGKYVELRCDPISGHTALYWYRQSLGQGPEFLIYFQGTGAADDSGLPNDRFFAVRPEGSVSTLKIQRTERGDSAVYLCASSPSEGANVLTFGAGSRLTVL.

The chain carries TRBV6-1 and TRBJ2-2; 8 positions agree with TRBD2. The V and J ends lost 8 bases and 3 bases, in that order; junction bases with no gene match: 5. The CDR3 is 14 residues long. Germline V gene sequence: CDR1 MNHNS, CDR2 SASEGT. CDR3 amino acids: CASFRGGHTGELFF. In nucleotides, the CDR3 is TGTGCCAGCTTTCGGGGGGGCCACACCGGGGAGCTGTTTTTT.

The V gene is TRBV6-6, the J gene TRBJ1-1, with 9 bases identical to TRBD1. V shed 5 bases and J 5 bases; nucleotides not matched to a gene: 6. Germline CDR1 is MNHNY and CDR2 is SVGAGI (reference sequence). The CDR3 runs to 14 residues. CDR3 DNA sequence: TGTGCCAGCAGTAGCACAGGGGGCCGAACTGAAGCTTTCTTT. Translating gives CASSSTGGRTEAFF.

The V gene is TRBV19, the J gene TRBJ2-6; D ambiguous. Germline V CDR1 and CDR2: LNHDA, SQIVND (reference sequence). The CDR3 consists of 16 residues. V was shortened by 3 bases and J by 0 bases, with 9 bases between the two germline ends. This CDR3 reads CASSIFGISGANVLTF. The CDR3 nucleotides are TGTGCCAGTAGTATCTTTGGCATCTCTGGGGCCAACGTCCTGACTTTC.